Listed here are 4 T cell receptor beta chains from one sample, sequenced in a study of breast tumors, draining lymph nodes, adjacent tissues. Each CDR3 protein gets one entry after TCRdb re-called the multiplex PCR reads with MiXCR. The table lists 180,000 or so distinct CDR3 sequences, over 25% of them singletons, with around 4.5% in the top ten. Samples came from axillary lymph nodes draining the breast cancer. The source material was axillary lymph node tissue. The receptor source for this set is a female donor with breast cancer. Some clones in this sample may be carry-over from other donors' samples.

This clonotype came up many times. The chain is built from TRBV5-5 and TRBJ2-1; 7 nucleotides match TRBD2. The CDR3 has 14 amino acids. CDR1 is SGHKS and CDR2 is YYEKEE in the germline V gene (reference sequence). The V segment lost 10 bases and the J segment 7 bases; nucleotides outside the gene matches: 14. The CDR3 DNA is TGTGCCGGGGGGAGGGGACCAAATAGGAATGAGCAGTTCTTC. Protein sequence: CAGGRGPNRNEQFF. The variable domain in full, with the rest retrieved from reference TRBV5-5 and TRBJ2-1, is DAGVTQSPTHLIKTRGQQVTLRCSPISGHKSVSWYQQVLGQGPQFIFQYYEKEERGRGNFPDRFSARQFPNYSSELNVNALLLGDSALYLCAGGRGPNRNEQFFGPGTRLTVL.

This clonotype came up many times. The chain is built from TRBV4-2 and TRBJ1-2; TRBD1 matches 11 bases. V was clipped by 0 bases and J by 8 bases; unmatched bases: 8. The CDR3 extends over 16 amino acids. CDR1 is LGHNA, CDR2 YNFKEQ, per germline. The CDR3 DNA follows: TGTGCCAGCAGCCAAGATAGCGGACAGGGGGCCAGGGGCTACACCTTC. It encodes CASSQDSGQGARGYTF.

The table lists this clonotype with many counts. This chain uses TRBV2 with TRBJ2-7, with 8 bases matching TRBD1. The CDR3 covers 16 residues. The V and J ends lost 0 bases and 4 bases, in that order; junction bases with no gene match: 8. The germline V gene encodes CDR1 SNHLY and CDR2 FYNNEI. The CDR3 region is CASSEALGDRRYEQYF. The CDR3 region has the DNA TGTGCCAGCAGTGAAGCGCTGGGGGACAGGAGGTACGAGCAGTACTTC.

Ten or more counts support this clonotype. This chain joins TRBV20-1 and TRBJ2-7, with 7 bases that match TRBD2. The CDR3 length is 15 residues. Germline CDR1 reads DFQATT; CDR2 reads SNEGSKA (reference sequence). Losses at the gene ends were 5 bases for V and 2 bases for J; bases not matched to a gene: 12. The CDR3, as DNA: TGCAGTGCTGTACAAAGCTCTAGCGGAGCCTACGAGCAGTACTTC. Amino acids: CSAVQSSSGAYEQYF.